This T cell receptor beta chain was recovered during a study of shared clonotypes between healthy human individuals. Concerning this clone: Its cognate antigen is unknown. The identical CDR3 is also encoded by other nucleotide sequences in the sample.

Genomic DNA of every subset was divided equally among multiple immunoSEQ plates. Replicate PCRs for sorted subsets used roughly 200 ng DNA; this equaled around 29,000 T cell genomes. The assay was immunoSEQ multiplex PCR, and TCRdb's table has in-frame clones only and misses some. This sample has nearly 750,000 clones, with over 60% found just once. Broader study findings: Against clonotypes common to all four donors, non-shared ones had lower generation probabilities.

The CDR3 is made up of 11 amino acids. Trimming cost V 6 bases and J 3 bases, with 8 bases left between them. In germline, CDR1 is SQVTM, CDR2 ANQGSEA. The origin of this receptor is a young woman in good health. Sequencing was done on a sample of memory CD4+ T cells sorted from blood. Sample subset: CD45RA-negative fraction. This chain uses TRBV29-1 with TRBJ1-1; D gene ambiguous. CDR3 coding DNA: TGCAGCGTGTCGTGGGACACTGAAGCTTTCTTT. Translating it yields CSVSWDTEAFF.